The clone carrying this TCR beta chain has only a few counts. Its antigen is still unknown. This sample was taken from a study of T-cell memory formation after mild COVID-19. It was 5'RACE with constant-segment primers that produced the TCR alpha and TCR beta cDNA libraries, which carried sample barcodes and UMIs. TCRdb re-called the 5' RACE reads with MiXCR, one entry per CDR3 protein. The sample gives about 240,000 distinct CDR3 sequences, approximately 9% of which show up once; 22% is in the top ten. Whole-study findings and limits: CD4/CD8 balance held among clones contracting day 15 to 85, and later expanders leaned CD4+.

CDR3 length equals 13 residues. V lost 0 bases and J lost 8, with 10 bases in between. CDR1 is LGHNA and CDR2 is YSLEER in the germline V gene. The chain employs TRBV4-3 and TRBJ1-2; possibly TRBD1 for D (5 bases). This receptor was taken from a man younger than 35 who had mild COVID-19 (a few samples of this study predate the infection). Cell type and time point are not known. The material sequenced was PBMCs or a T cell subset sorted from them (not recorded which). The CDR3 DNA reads TGCGCCAGCAGCCAAGATTGGGGCCTGGGCTACACCTTC. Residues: CASSQDWGLGYTF.